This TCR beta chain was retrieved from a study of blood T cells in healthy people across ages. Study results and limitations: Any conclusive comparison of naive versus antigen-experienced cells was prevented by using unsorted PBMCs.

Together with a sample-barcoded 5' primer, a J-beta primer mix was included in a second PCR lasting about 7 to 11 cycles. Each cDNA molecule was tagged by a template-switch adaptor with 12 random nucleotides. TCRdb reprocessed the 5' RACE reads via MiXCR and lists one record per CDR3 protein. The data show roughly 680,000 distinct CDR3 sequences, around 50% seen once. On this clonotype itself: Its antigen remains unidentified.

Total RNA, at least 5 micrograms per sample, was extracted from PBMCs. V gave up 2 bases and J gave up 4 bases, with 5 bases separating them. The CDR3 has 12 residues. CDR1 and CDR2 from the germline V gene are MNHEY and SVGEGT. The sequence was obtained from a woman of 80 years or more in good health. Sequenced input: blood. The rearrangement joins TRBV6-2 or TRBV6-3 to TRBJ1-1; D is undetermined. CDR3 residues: CASSYVSTEAFF. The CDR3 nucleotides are TGTGCCAGCAGTTACGTGAGCACTGAAGCTTTCTTT.